This entry lists 9 T cell receptor beta chains sequenced from one sample in a study of blood T cell repertoires in COVID-19. This table comes from immunoSEQ multiplex PCR, and its TCRdb copy is limited to in-frame clones, with some not included. The table shows about 110,000 clones, with roughly 90% occurring only once. Material for sequencing was peripheral blood. These receptors were taken from a man in his forties with active or convalescent COVID-19.

This clone was observed a handful of times. V gene TRBV5-1 combines with J gene TRBJ1-1; D is undetermined. The germline V gene encodes CDR1 SGHRS and CDR2 YFSETQ. This CDR3 region has 14 residues. Deletions cut 2 bases from V and 0 bases from J, with 8 bases between. DNA for the CDR3: TGCGCCAGCAGCTTCGGGGTTGTGAACACTGAAGCTTTCTTT. This encodes CASSFGVVNTEAFF.

The gene calls are TRBV13 and TRBJ2-7; 8 bases align to TRBD2. Germline assignment: CDR1 PRHDT and CDR2 FYEKMQ (reference sequence). The J segment lost 3 bases and the V segment lost 5 bases, leaving 9 bases of the junction unmatched. The CDR3 totals 15 residues. Written as DNA, the CDR3 is TGTGCCAGCAGCCCCTCCGGGACTAGTCTCTACGAGCAGTACTTC. It translates to CASSPSGTSLYEQYF.

This clone was recorded once. This chain connects TRBV7-2 to TRBJ2-7; D remains ambiguous. Germline V lookup: CDR1 SGHTA, CDR2 FQGNSA. The CDR3 contains 13 residues. Trimming cost V 3 bases and J 4 bases, with 10 bases left between them. CDR3: CASSFTRWYEQYF. The CDR3 nucleotides read TGTGCCAGCAGCTTTACTCGGTGGTACGAGCAGTACTTC.

The chain couples TRBV19 to TRBJ2-2, with TRBD1 matching 8 bases. With 4 bases clipped from V and 4 bases from J, the junction kept 8 bases outside the gene matches. Germline loops: CDR1 LNHDA, CDR2 SQIVND (reference sequence). The CDR3 is made up of 16 amino acids. The CDR3 is CASSTRSRGRTGELFF. CDR3 in DNA: TGTGCCAGTAGTACCCGAAGCAGGGGGCGCACCGGGGAGCTGTTTTTT.

The chain has TRBV27 and TRBJ2-7, with D hard to call. The V end was cut by 3 bases, the J end by 3 bases, with 9 bases between. The CDR3 loop spans 13 amino acids. Germline assignment: CDR1 MNHEY and CDR2 SMNVEV (reference sequence). This chain's CDR3 is CASSFDSRYEQYF. Here the CDR3 DNA reads TGTGCCAGCAGTTTTGACTCACGCTACGAGCAGTACTTC.

The chain carries TRBV7-6 and TRBJ1-5; 11 bases map to TRBD1. CDR3 length: 12 amino acids. After removal of 4 bases from V and 16 bases from J, the junction contained 6 bases not matched to a gene. CDR1 is SGHVS and CDR2 is FNYEAQ in the germline V gene. This chain's CDR3 is CASSSGQGAVHF. CDR3 nucleotide sequence: TGTGCCAGCAGCTCCGGACAGGGGGCTGTCCATTTT.

Concerning this clone: Other DNA variants within this sample encode the same CDR3. The gene calls are TRBV24-1 and TRBJ2-7; 8 nucleotides align to TRBD1. V gave up 10 bases and J gave up 4 bases; unmatched junction bases: 2. The CDR3 is 11 amino acids. Germline lookup yields CDR1 KGHDR and CDR2 SFDVKD. The chain's CDR3 is CATGQGYEQYF. In nucleotides, the CDR3 is TGTGCCACTGGACAGGGATACGAGCAGTACTTC.

The gene calls are TRBV30 and TRBJ1-4; D is undetermined. Germline CDR1 GTSNPN, CDR2 SVGIG (reference sequence). This CDR3 has 15 residues. V lost 6 bases to trimming and J lost 0 bases, with 14 bases between them. This CDR3 is CACNPGLTTNEKLFF. The CDR3 DNA is TGTGCCTGCAACCCCGGACTGACAACTAATGAAAAACTGTTTTTT.

The chain is built from TRBV7-6 and TRBJ2-5, with D perhaps TRBD1 (6 bases). Trimming shortened V by 1 base and J by 5 bases, and 20 bases separated the two germline ends. CDR3 length: 17 residues. Germline CDR1 is SGHVS and CDR2 is FNYEAQ. CDR3 sequence reads: CASSLGQKGGFWETQYF. CDR3 DNA: TGTGCCAGCAGCTTAGGCCAGAAAGGGGGATTCTGGGAGACCCAGTACTTC.